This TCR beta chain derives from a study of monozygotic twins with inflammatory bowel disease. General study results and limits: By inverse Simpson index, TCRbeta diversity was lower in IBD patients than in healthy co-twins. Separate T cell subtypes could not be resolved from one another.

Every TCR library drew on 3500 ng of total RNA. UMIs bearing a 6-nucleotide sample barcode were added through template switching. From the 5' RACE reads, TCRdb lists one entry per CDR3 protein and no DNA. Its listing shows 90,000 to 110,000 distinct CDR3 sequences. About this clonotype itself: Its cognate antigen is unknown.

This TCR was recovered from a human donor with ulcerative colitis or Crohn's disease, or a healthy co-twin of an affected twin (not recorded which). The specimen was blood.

The CDR3 region is CASSLLGSPTEQFF. The chain links TRBV5-1 to TRBJ2-1; TCRdb proposes TRBD1, but this gene call is untestable without DNA. The CDR3 totals 14 residues. In germline, CDR1 is SGHRS, CDR2 YFSETQ.